A selection of T cell receptor beta chains follows, all from one sample in a study of blood T cell repertoires in COVID-19. The protocol was immunoSEQ multiplex PCR, while the TCRdb copy is restricted to in-frame clones and leaves out a portion. The sample includes around 300,000 clones, 90% seen only once; the top ten take about 4%. Sequencing used peripheral blood. The source is a woman in her forties with acute or convalescent COVID-19. Both conserved end residues are part of each CDR3. A D gene is named only where the DNA matches it firmly. Where a row states a size, it is once, few, many or the class of an expanded clone; other rows omit it.

TGTGCCAGCAGCCAGGACAGGGTGGTCACCGGGGAGCTGTTTTTT | CASSQDRVVTGELFF | TRBV14 | 15 | TRBJ2-2 | NA | TRBD1
TGTGCCAGCAGCGTATTCCCCAGGGGGCGGGGGAACACTGAAGCTTTCTTT | CASSVFPRGRGNTEAFF | TRBV9 | 17 | TRBJ1-1 | NA | TRBD1
TGTGCCACCAGCAGAGACAGGGCAGGGGATCAGCCCCAGCATTTT | CATSRDRAGDQPQHF | TRBV15 | 15 | TRBJ1-5 | NA | NA
TGTGCCAGCAGTTACGACAGCCTGAACACTGAAGCTTTCTTT | CASSYDSLNTEAFF | TRBV6-2/TRBV6-3 | 14 | TRBJ1-1 | NA | NA
TGTGCCAGCAGCTCTACCGGGACAGTCCTTGCGGCTTCACCCCTCCACTTT | CASSSTGTVLAASPLHF | TRBV7-9 | 17 | TRBJ1-6 | few | TRBD1
TGTGCCAGTAGTATGTCGGACAGCTCTGGAAACACCATATATTTT | CASSMSDSSGNTIYF | TRBV19 | 15 | TRBJ1-3 | NA | NA
TGCGCCAGCAGCTACAGGGTGTTGGAGACCCAGTACTTC | CASSYRVLETQYF | TRBV5-1 | 13 | TRBJ2-5 | NA | NA
TGTGCCAGCAGCTTAGAGGCCGGAGCAAACTATGGCTACACCTTC | CASSLEAGANYGYTF | TRBV7-6 | 15 | TRBJ1-2 | NA | NA
TGTGCCAGCAGTGGGGAGAGGACAGCAGCTAATGAAAAACTGTTTTTT | CASSGERTAANEKLFF | TRBV25-1 | 16 | TRBJ1-4 | NA | NA
TGTGCCAGCAGCGCTGACAGGGGCAGCATTGAGGGCTACACCTTC | CASSADRGSIEGYTF | TRBV9 | 15 | TRBJ1-2 | NA | TRBD1
TGCGCCAGCAGCCAAGGCCCCGGTCGGACAGGGGGAAATCAGCCCCAGCATTTT | CASSQGPGRTGGNQPQHF | TRBV4-1 | 18 | TRBJ1-5 | NA | TRBD1
TGTGCCAGCAGCCCCGGACAGGGTGATGGCTACACCTTC | CASSPGQGDGYTF | TRBV6-6 | 13 | TRBJ1-2 | NA | TRBD1
TGTGCCATCAGTACCAACAGGGGCACTGAAGCTTTCTTT | CAISTNRGTEAFF | TRBV10-3 | 13 | TRBJ1-1 | NA | TRBD1
TGTGCCAGCAGACCAGGGTTCGGCAATCAGCCCCAGCATTTT | CASRPGFGNQPQHF | TRBV2 | 14 | TRBJ1-5 | NA | NA
TGTGCCAGCGGCGGACAGATAAACACTGAAGCTTTCTTT | CASGGQINTEAFF | TRBV27 | 13 | TRBJ1-1 | NA | NA